This T cell receptor beta chain stems from a study of response to subunit inactivated influenza vaccine. Study-wide results and caveats: The authors offered the suggestion that each seasonal influenza vaccination recruits few new T cells.

The CDR3 has 15 amino acids. Trimming cost V 4 bases and J 2 bases, with 14 bases left between them. Germline CDR1 SGHRS, CDR2 YFSETQ. TCRdb re-called the RT-PCR reads with MiXCR, one entry per CDR3 protein. Among approximately 700,000 distinct CDR3 sequences listed, about a sixth were seen once. This clonotype was seen a few times. The antigen is not known. The specimen comprised PBMCs from blood, sampled 11 to 12 days after vaccination. The chain employs TRBV5-1 and TRBJ2-3, with D uncertain. The sequence derives from a man aged 45-60 years who received an inactivated influenza vaccine. The CDR3 sequence: CASSPTGDYTDTQYF. The CDR3 DNA is TGCGCCAGCAGCCCGACTGGAGATTACACAGATACGCAGTATTTT.